This TCR beta chain was captured in a study of identical twins. One entry per CDR3 protein, called by TCRdb with MiXCR from the 5' RACE reads. The profile shows 250,000 to 300,000 distinct CDR3 sequences, just under 9.5% of them singletons. In germline, CDR1 is KGHDR, CDR2 SFDVKD. The CDR3 loop spans 15 amino acids. The J segment lost 0 bases and the V segment lost 8 bases, leaving 3 bases of the junction unmatched. In addition, the sample was reused for a study of yellow fever vaccine responses in identical twins.

The clonotype was recovered from a young woman in good health. What was sequenced was CD8+ T cells sorted from blood. The chain uses TRBV24-1 and TRBJ2-2; 9 bases match TRBD1. CDR3 coding DNA: TGTGCCACCACCCGACAGGGGGCGAACACCGGGGAGCTGTTTTTT. It codes for CATTRQGANTGELFF.